Listed below are T cell receptor beta chains from one sample, sequenced in a study of T-cell reconstitution after alpha-beta-depleted transplantation in children. TCRdb redid the calling of the PCR reads with MiXCR, one entry per CDR3 protein. This repertoire shows about 980,000 distinct CDR3 sequences, roughly 29% found once; its top ten account for over 25%. The input for sequencing was PBMCs, mostly from graft donor cells, taken 360 days after TCRalphabeta/CD19-depleted stem cell transplant. These receptors were obtained from a boy under two years old who had a stem cell transplant for SCID, so the T cells may come from the graft donor. Both conserved end residues are part of each CDR3. The D gene is left open where the match is weak. Clone size is stated in some rows and not others, as once, few, many or a class when expanded.

>TRBD1|once|TRBJ2-2|TRBV5-1
CASSSLGQGASGELFF
TGCGCCAGCAGCTCCCTGGGACAGGGGGCATCGGGGGAGCTGTTTTTT
>TRBD2|NA|TRBJ2-1|TRBV7-2
CASSTTPGTSVDEQFF
TGTGCCAGCAGCACAACACCCGGGACTAGCGTCGATGAGCAGTTCTTC
>NA|NA|TRBJ2-7|TRBV12-3/TRBV12-4
CASSSLGETEQYF
TGTGCCAGCAGTTCCCTAGGGGAGACCGAGCAGTACTTC
>NA|few|TRBJ2-7|TRBV27
CASSLGGSVAEQYF
TGTGCCAGCAGTTTAGGGGGTAGCGTGGCCGAGCAGTACTTC
>TRBD1|NA|TRBJ1-2|TRBV20-1
CSAPGTGYGYTF
TGCAGTGCTCCCGGGACAGGATATGGCTACACCTTC
>NA|NA|TRBJ2-1|TRBV2
CASRGWGDNEQFF
TGTGCCAGCCGGGGTTGGGGGGACAATGAGCAGTTCTTC
>NA|NA|TRBJ1-4|TRBV7-6
CASSLAGRSDKLFF
TGTGCCAGCAGCTTAGCGGGGAGGAGTGATAAACTGTTTTTT
>NA|many|TRBJ2-1|TRBV12-3/TRBV12-4
CASRKQAYNEQFF
TGTGCCAGCAGGAAACAGGCATACAATGAGCAGTTCTTC
>NA|NA|TRBJ2-7|TRBV6-1
CASSRSALSYEQYF
TGTGCCAGCAGCCGTTCGGCTTTGTCCTACGAGCAGTACTTC
>TRBD2|few|TRBJ2-1|TRBV6-5
CASSYSIVGGGVNEQFF
TGTGCCAGCAGTTACTCGATTGTTGGCGGGGGGGTCAATGAGCAGTTCTTC
>NA|few|TRBJ2-3|TRBV5-1
CASSLGSLGARPDTQYF
TGCGCCAGCAGCTTGGGTTCATTGGGGGCGCGCCCAGATACGCAGTATTTT
>NA|few|TRBJ1-1|TRBV5-6
CASSLVPPVNTEAFF
TGTGCCAGCAGCTTAGTTCCCCCCGTGAACACTGAAGCTTTCTTT
>NA|NA|TRBJ2-7|TRBV20-1
CSARDGTGYEQYF
TGCAGTGCTAGAGATGGAACGGGGTACGAGCAGTACTTC
>TRBD1|NA|TRBJ1-1|TRBV5-1
CASSLDGQGARNTEAFF
TGCGCCAGCAGCTTGGACGGACAGGGGGCTCGGAACACTGAAGCTTTCTTT
>NA|few|TRBJ1-5|TRBV12-3/TRBV12-4
CASSLGARQPQHF
TGTGCCAGCAGTTTGGGGGCGAGGCAGCCCCAGCATTTT
>TRBD2|NA|TRBJ2-4|TRBV27
CASRGTSGVKNIQYF
TGTGCCAGCAGAGGGACTAGCGGGGTCAAAAACATTCAGTACTTC
>NA|few|TRBJ1-6|TRBV12-3/TRBV12-4
CASSPTGLKYNSPLHF
TGTGCCAGCAGTCCTACTGGACTGAAATATAATTCACCCCTCCACTTT
>NA|NA|TRBJ1-2|TRBV7-9
CASSLRVPGQDYGYTF
TGTGCCAGCAGCTTAAGGGTCCCAGGGCAGGACTATGGCTACACCTTC
>NA|NA|TRBJ2-2|TRBV12-3/TRBV12-4
CASSLVHQGTGELFF
TGTGCCAGCAGTTTAGTACATCAGGGAACCGGGGAGCTGTTTTTT
>NA|many|TRBJ2-1|TRBV20-1
CSARDIRQFF
TGCAGTGCTAGAGATATCCGTCAGTTCTTC
>NA|NA|TRBJ1-1|TRBV11-2
CASRKPWGRNTEAFF
TGTGCCAGCAGAAAACCGTGGGGGCGGAACACTGAAGCTTTCTTT
>TRBD1|few|TRBJ1-2|TRBV4-3
CASSQDDRASGYTF
TGCGCCAGCAGCCAAGATGACAGGGCGTCTGGCTACACCTTC
>NA|few|TRBJ2-3|TRBV7-9
CASSLTGQTEDTQYF
TGTGCCAGCAGCTTAACTGGCCAGACCGAGGATACGCAGTATTTT
>NA|NA|TRBJ2-3|TRBV15
CATSRDRGTGTDTQYF
TGTGCCACCAGCAGAGATCGCGGGACAGGCACAGATACGCAGTATTTT
>NA|NA|TRBJ2-1|TRBV5-1
CASSLQVSYNEQFF
TGCGCCAGCAGCTTGCAGGTCTCCTACAATGAGCAGTTCTTC
>TRBD2|NA|TRBJ2-1|TRBV5-1
CASSWVSGGAKNEQFF
TGCGCCAGCAGCTGGGTAAGCGGGGGGGCGAAGAATGAGCAGTTCTTC
>NA|NA|TRBJ1-1|TRBV14
CASSQDMNTEAFF
TGTGCCAGCAGTCAGGACATGAACACTGAAGCTTTCTTT
>TRBD1|many|TRBJ2-2|TRBV6-2/TRBV6-3
CASRDPSGTGNTGELFF
TGTGCCAGCCGGGATCCGTCCGGGACAGGGAACACCGGGGAGCTGTTTTTT
>NA|NA|TRBJ2-5|TRBV7-4
CASSLGPEQLTQYF
TGTGCCAGCAGCTTAGGGCCAGAGCAATTGACCCAGTACTTC